This is a list of T cell receptor beta chains from one sample in a study of shared clonotypes between healthy human individuals. Assay used: immunoSEQ multiplex PCR; TCRdb lists only in-frame clones, some missing. The table has a few hundred thousand clones, approximately 74% seen once. Sequencing used memory CD4+ T cells sorted from blood. Receptors originate from a man under 40 in good health. The CDR3 runs from the conserved cysteine through the conserved F or W. The D gene is left open where the match is weak. Rows may omit the clone size; those that give it use once, few, many or a size class.

>TRBJ2-6|.|TRBV30|.
CACDVGGPGANVLTF
TGTGCCTGCGACGTAGGGGGACCAGGGGCCAACGTCCTGACTTTC
>TRBJ2-1|.|TRBV19|TRBD1
CASSGGQGSYNEQFF
TGTGCCAGTAGTGGGGGACAGGGCTCCTACAATGAGCAGTTCTTC
>TRBJ2-7|.|TRBV19|.
CASSIEAAYEQYF
TGTGCCAGTAGTATAGAGGCAGCTTACGAGCAGTACTTC
>TRBJ2-1|.|TRBV6-1|TRBD2
CASSGWTSGISSYNEQFF
TGTGCCAGCAGTGGTTGGACTAGCGGGATAAGCTCCTACAATGAGCAGTTCTTC
>TRBJ2-3|.|TRBV6-5|.
CASSRPGPGTDTQYF
TGTGCCAGCAGTCGACCGGGACCAGGGACAGATACGCAGTATTTT
>TRBJ2-3|.|TRBV6-6|.
CASRGRETSTDTQYF
TGTGCCAGCAGGGGCCGGGAAACTAGCACAGATACGCAGTATTTT
>TRBJ2-6|few|TRBV28|TRBD2
CASSPAGAGANVLTF
TGTGCCAGCAGCCCGGCGGGAGCGGGGGCCAACGTCCTGACTTTC
>TRBJ2-2|many|TRBV10-3|.
CAISESPGGSTGELFF
TGTGCCATCAGTGAGTCTCCAGGGGGGTCAACCGGGGAGCTGTTTTTT
>TRBJ2-6|once|TRBV5-1|.
CASSLDGARGANVLTF
TGCGCCAGCAGCTTGGACGGGGCCCGGGGGGCCAACGTCCTGACTTTC
>TRBJ1-5|few|TRBV6-5|.
CASSSRGSYSNQPQHF
TGTGCCAGCAGTTCTAGGGGGTCCTATAGCAATCAGCCCCAGCATTTT
>TRBJ2-3|.|TRBV15|TRBD2
CATSRLHPSGYTDTQYF
TGTGCCACCAGCAGACTTCACCCTAGCGGATACACAGATACGCAGTATTTT
>TRBJ1-2|.|TRBV27|TRBD1
CASSSRQGFFRGYTF
TGTGCCAGCAGTTCAAGACAGGGCTTTTTTCGCGGCTACACCTTC
>TRBJ2-3|.|TRBV7-2|.
CASSLHGTSTDTQYF
TGTGCCAGCAGCTTACACGGGACTAGCACAGATACGCAGTATTTT
>TRBJ2-2|.|TRBV5-1|.
CASSLVTDSHRELFF
TGCGCCAGCAGCTTGGTGACGGACTCCCACCGGGAGCTGTTTTTT
>TRBJ2-1|few|TRBV19|TRBD2
CASSTYSGPSSYNEQFF
TGTGCCAGTAGTACCTATAGCGGGCCTAGCTCCTACAATGAGCAGTTCTTC
>TRBJ1-5|few|TRBV5-1|.
CASSQQAGLGQPQHF
TGCGCCAGCAGCCAGCAGGCAGGGCTTGGGCAGCCCCAGCATTTT
>TRBJ2-7|.|TRBV19|.
CASSIGNRVHEQYF
TGTGCCAGTAGTATAGGGAACAGGGTCCACGAGCAGTACTTC
>TRBJ1-1|.|TRBV19|TRBD1
CASSTQVGQVATEAFF
TGTGCCAGTAGTACCCAAGTCGGACAGGTTGCCACTGAAGCTTTCTTT
>TRBJ2-5|.|TRBV19|TRBD2
CASSSGGRLAERYQETQYF
TGTGCCAGTAGTTCAGGAGGGAGACTAGCGGAACGGTACCAAGAGACCCAGTACTTC
>TRBJ2-3|.|TRBV5-5|TRBD2
CASSSGLADSTDTQYF
TGTGCCAGCAGTTCCGGACTAGCGGATTCCACAGATACGCAGTATTTT
>TRBJ2-7|many|TRBV18|.
CASSPPSAKGREQYF
TGTGCCAGCTCACCACCATCTGCAAAAGGAAGGGAGCAGTACTTC
>TRBJ2-5|.|TRBV28|.
CASSSRSGREETQYF
TGTGCCAGCAGTTCGCGGTCTGGCAGGGAAGAGACCCAGTACTTC
>TRBJ2-2|.|TRBV5-1|TRBD1
CASSRLDRSISGELFF
TGCGCCAGCAGTCGTCTGGACAGGTCGATTTCCGGGGAGCTGTTTTTT
>TRBJ1-4|.|TRBV2|.
CASSEIWGARTNEKLFF
TGTGCCAGCAGTGAAATTTGGGGGGCTAGGACTAATGAAAAACTGTTTTTT
>TRBJ2-1|.|TRBV4-1|.
CASSQVLQRTYNEQFF
TGCGCCAGCAGCCAAGTATTACAGAGAACCTACAATGAGCAGTTCTTC
>TRBJ2-5|.|TRBV7-9|.
CASTSGTAQYF
TGTGCCAGCACGAGTGGTACCGCTCAGTACTTC
>TRBJ2-2|.|TRBV7-3|.
CASSPLPRTGELFF
TGTGCCAGCAGCCCCCTCCCCAGGACCGGGGAGCTGTTTTTT
>TRBJ1-1|.|TRBV10-3|.
CAIRGGTNTEAFF
TGTGCCATCAGAGGTGGGACGAACACTGAAGCTTTCTTT
>TRBJ1-4|few|TRBV5-1|.
CASTMGSGEKLFF
TGCGCCAGTACTATGGGGAGTGGTGAAAAACTGTTTTTT
>TRBJ2-5|.|TRBV5-4|TRBD2
CASSLSAGGPETQYF
TGTGCCAGCAGCTTGTCAGCGGGAGGGCCGGAGACCCAGTACTTC
>TRBJ1-1|.|TRBV6-1|TRBD1
CASRERDRGYTEAFF
TGTGCCAGCAGGGAAAGGGACAGGGGGTACACTGAAGCTTTCTTT
>TRBJ2-1|once|TRBV7-8|TRBD2
CASTETSGRLDEQFF
TGTGCCAGCACCGAAACTAGCGGGAGGCTCGATGAGCAGTTCTTC
>TRBJ1-2|.|TRBV13|.
CASSLSPYRDYGYTF
TGTGCCAGCAGCTTATCCCCTTACAGGGACTATGGCTACACCTTC
>TRBJ1-3|.|TRBV2|.
CASSASYQPDSGNTIYF
TGTGCCAGCAGTGCCTCCTACCAGCCCGACTCTGGAAACACCATATATTTT
>TRBJ1-5|few|TRBV19|.
CATKDRVGNQPQHF
TGTGCCACCAAGGACCGAGTGGGGAATCAGCCCCAGCATTTT
>TRBJ2-1|.|TRBV29-1|TRBD1
CSAEDRGAEQFF
TGCAGCGCCGAGGACAGGGGAGCTGAGCAGTTCTTC
>TRBJ2-6|few|TRBV5-1|.
CASSFPQGTYSGANVLTF
TGCGCCAGCAGCTTCCCACAGGGGACTTACTCTGGGGCCAACGTCCTGACTTTC
>TRBJ1-2|.|TRBV28|.
CASTLRPGGVDHGYTF
TGTGCCAGCACCTTGCGGCCCGGGGGGGTCGACCATGGCTACACCTTC
>TRBJ2-7|.|TRBV1|.
CTSSLPGTAYEQYF
TGCACCAGCAGCCTTCCCGGGACAGCATACGAGCAGTACTTC
>TRBJ2-7|.|TRBV7-2|TRBD2
CASSRSGTNYEQYF
TGTGCCAGCAGCCGCTCCGGGACTAACTACGAGCAGTACTTC
>TRBJ2-3|.|TRBV5-6|.
CASKPQPADTQYF
TGTGCCAGCAAACCCCAACCAGCAGATACGCAGTATTTT
>TRBJ1-5|.|TRBV23-1|.
CASILLRGLRYNQPQHF
TGCGCCAGCATACTCTTGAGGGGCCTTAGATACAATCAGCCCCAGCATTTT
>TRBJ1-5|.|TRBV7-9|.
CASSLGSGSNQPQHF
TGTGCCAGCAGCTTAGGGAGCGGGAGCAATCAGCCCCAGCATTTT
>TRBJ2-1|.|TRBV5-6|TRBD2
CASSFASSGYNEQFF
TGTGCCAGCAGCTTTGCGTCTAGCGGGTACAATGAGCAGTTCTTC